This TCR beta chain came from a study of blood T cells in healthy people across ages. This clonotype was observed a handful of times. Next came a second PCR, run for about 7 to 12 cycles, which used a sample-barcoded 5' primer along with a J-beta primer mix. Every cDNA molecule carried a tag from a template-switch adaptor bearing 12 random nucleotides. There were at least 3 million CDR3-containing paired-end reads obtained from each sample. TCRdb itself ran the 5' RACE reads through MiXCR, one entry per CDR3 protein. Of almost 550,000 distinct CDR3 sequences listed, under 30% are singletons. The CDR3 loop spans 11 amino acids. The V gene's germline CDR1 is DFQATT and CDR2 SNEGSKA (reference sequence). V lost 4 bases, J lost 4 bases, and 0 bases stayed unmatched. In addition, the sample was reused for a study of T cells of mothers and their children. This second study says: For each mother, over 8 million TCR beta CDR3 reads were obtained, and for each child, 2.5 million to 3 million. Whether pairs are related or unrelated, thymic selection shapes their TCR recombination output in much the same way.

This chain uses TRBV20-1 with TRBJ1-1; 7 bases line up with TRBD1. The sequenced material came from blood. The sequence came from a boy under 18 in good health. CDR3 protein: CSAKGATEAFF. CDR3 in DNA: TGCAGTGCTAAGGGGGCCACTGAAGCTTTCTTT.